This TCR beta chain was profiled in a study of technical replicates of blood from several donors. Produced via immunoSEQ multiplex PCR; TCRdb's table is partial and in-frame only. The table has 70,000 or so clones, over 80% seen once. Germline trimming cut 5 bases from V and 2 bases from J; bases unmatched to any gene: 10. The germline V gene has CDR1 LGHNA and CDR2 YNFKEQ. CDR3 length: 17 residues. This sequence was found in a human donor in good health. Some clones in this sample may be carry-over from other donors' samples. The sequencing sample was made of PBMCs. The rearrangement uses TRBV4-2 and TRBJ1-3; the match to TRBD1 covers 9 bases. Here the CDR3 DNA reads TGTGCCAGCAGCGTTACAGGGGGCCAAGATGCTGGAAACACCATATATTTT. Translating it yields CASSVTGGQDAGNTIYF.